This T cell receptor (beta chain) was recovered during a study of Graves' ophthalmopathy and Graves' hyperthyroidism. The CDR3 length is 16 residues. Looked up from germline, CDR1 is GTSNPN and CDR2 is SVGIG (reference sequence). V was clipped by 1 base and J by 5 bases; unmatched bases: 6. Amplifying from RNA transcripts, the study obtained TCR beta CDR3 regions. Second-round multiplex PCR came after first-round RT-PCR with HTBI primers. MiXCR, applied by TCRdb to the multiplex PCR reads, yields one record per CDR3 protein. The data show about half a million distinct CDR3 sequences, 14% seen once. The sample taken for sequencing was blood. The J gene is TRBJ2-5, the V gene TRBV30; 14 nucleotides line up with TRBD2. This receptor was identified in a woman in her 30s with Graves' ophthalmopathy. The CDR3 is CAWSARLAGGFETQYF. The CDR3 nucleotides are TGTGCCTGGAGTGCTAGACTAGCGGGAGGGTTTGAGACCCAGTACTTC.